A single sample is the source of the 7 T cell receptor beta chains below, sequenced in a study of blood T cell repertoires in COVID-19 (dated by TCRdb to the early 2020s). Library creation used the immunoSEQ multiplex PCR assay. In its TCRdb copy, this immuneACCESS table keeps in-frame sequences only and misses some clones. Where compared with another copy, unresolved V genes explain less than half of these, and the others have no known cause. Counted in this sample were approximately 190,000 clones; 84% of them appeared once. Less than 20% of the sample belongs to the ten largest clones. Sample: peripheral blood. Receptors originate from a human donor in a cohort sampled during active COVID-19.

The chain carries TRBV5-1 and TRBJ2-1; TRBD1 is a possible D gene (6 bases). V dropped 3 bases and J dropped 7 bases, with 8 bases sitting between them. Germline V gene data show CDR1 as SGHRS and CDR2 as YFSETQ. The CDR3 is made up of 12 amino acids. The CDR3 DNA sequence: TGCGCCAGCAGCTCACAGGGAAATGAGCAGTTCTTC. This encodes CASSSQGNEQFF.

The gene calls are TRBV3-1 (or the pseudogene TRBV3-2) and TRBJ2-5; perhaps TRBD1 as D (6 bases). V was shortened by 5 bases and J by 4 bases, with 11 bases between the two germline ends. This CDR3 region has 13 residues. Germline assignment: CDR1 LGHDT and CDR2 YNNKEL (reference sequence). The CDR3 nucleotides read TGTGCCAGCAGCGACAGGTCCAGAGAGACCCAGTACTTC. This translates into CASSDRSRETQYF.

The rearrangement uses TRBV6-6 and TRBJ2-7; the D gene is possibly TRBD2 (5 bases). This CDR3 contains 12 residues. Germline V CDR1 and CDR2: MNHNY, SVGAGI (reference sequence). V was clipped by 5 bases and J by 8 bases, with 13 bases between them. The CDR3 DNA reads as TGTGCCAGCAGTCGGACTGATTACAAGCAGTACTTC. It specifies CASSRTDYKQYF.

This clone was observed a few times. The chain uses TRBV5-1 and TRBJ1-1, with 8 nucleotides matching TRBD1. The junction had 2 bases not matched to a gene; V was cut back by 6 bases and J by 1 base. This CDR3 contains 13 residues. CDR1 and CDR2 from the germline V gene are SGHRS and YFSETQ. The CDR3 protein is CASTTGENTEAFF. The CDR3 DNA sequence: TGCGCCAGCACGACAGGGGAGAACACTGAAGCTTTCTTT.

This rearrangement joins TRBV10-3 to TRBJ2-5, with 8 bases lining up with TRBD1. This CDR3 has 13 amino acids. CDR1 and CDR2 (germline): ENHRY, SYGVKD. V lost 4 bases and J lost 5; bases outside the gene matches: 3. CDR3 DNA sequence: TGTGCCATCAGTGGGACAGGGCTGGAGACCCAGTACTTC. This gives the protein CAISGTGLETQYF.

V gene TRBV10-3 combines with J gene TRBJ2-3; tentatively, D is TRBD1 (6 bases). Germline V gene sequence: CDR1 ENHRY, CDR2 SYGVKD. The CDR3 sequence is 15 residues long. The germline V and J ends were trimmed by 8 bases and 2 bases, with 17 bases remaining between them. CDR3 nucleotides: TGTGCCATCGGGCAATCCGGACAGACCACAGATACGCAGTATTTT. It yields the protein CAIGQSGQTTDTQYF.

The sample holds one count of this clone. The chain has TRBV7-6 and TRBJ1-3, with D uncertain. Germline-derived CDR1 and CDR2 are SGHVS and FNYEAQ. V was pared by 3 bases and J by 0 bases, with 6 bases between. This CDR3 has 14 residues. In DNA, the CDR3 is TGTGCCAGCAGCTTTACAGACTCTGGAAACACCATATATTTT. The encoded protein is CASSFTDSGNTIYF.